This TCR beta chain comes out of a study of OX40 agonist ivuxolimab in advanced cancers. Across the whole study: Recorded diagnoses for dose-escalation patients were hepatocellular carcinoma, melanoma, renal cell or head and neck cancer. Checkpoint inhibitors had been given previously to 40% of patients. Patients were 82.7% male with ages roughly 23 to 79, mean about 65.

Study observations and caveats: Clonal expansion was seen in CD4+ and CD8+ blood T cells by week 6 at 0.1 to 3.0 mg/kg.

Germline loops: CDR1 SGHRS, CDR2 YFSETQ. Trimming took 4 bases from V and 4 from J; bases not matched to a gene: 7. This CDR3 spans 15 amino acids. Sequencing used immunoSEQ multiplex PCR; TCRdb keeps in-frame clones, though not all of them. Of 60,000 or so clones in the sample, 80% to 85% are singletons; the top ten hold more than 25%. Remarks on this clone: Antigen: not known.

The chain carries TRBV5-1 and TRBJ1-4; the match to TRBD1 covers 7 bases. The clonotype comes from an adult with an advanced solid tumor such as melanoma, head and neck, liver or kidney cancer. The sample in question was CD4+ or CD8+ T cells sorted from blood, obtained in a trial of the OX40 agonist ivuxolimab. The CDR3, as DNA: TGCGCCAGCAGCAAAGGACAGGTTAATAATGAAAAACTGTTTTTT. Amino acid sequence: CASSKGQVNNEKLFF.